Detailed here is one TCR beta chain. Its target is unknown. The junction and the germline gene differ at one end; a read error may be behind it. Germline V lookup: CDR1 SSHAT, CDR2 FNYEAQ (reference sequence). This CDR3 has 15 residues. This record belongs to a study of shared clonotypes between healthy human individuals. About the study: Three plates each covered CD4 naive and memory; CD8 naive two, CD8 memory one.

The material for each subset, its genomic DNA, was split evenly across several immunoSEQ plates. Clones were read by immunoSEQ multiplex PCR, and TCRdb kept only the in-frame ones, dropping some. Of about 1.5 million clones listed, around 98% were seen once; the top ten hold approximately 0.45%. Study outcomes and limitations: As a rule, naive subsets had a larger estimated richness than memory subsets. Rarefaction analysis demonstrated incomplete sorted-subset sequencing notwithstanding large depth.

The receptor was derived from a man in his thirties or forties in good health. This sequence joins TRBV7-7 and TRBJ2-2, with D perhaps being TRBD1 or TRBD2 (5 bases each). Material: naive CD4+ T cells sorted from blood. Subset in this sample: CD45RA+ positively selected. This CDR3 reads CASSPVGAETGELFF. The CDR3 DNA reads as TGTGCTAGCAGCCCTGTCGGGGCAGAGACCGGGGAGCTGTTTTTT.